The subject of this entry is one T cell receptor (beta chain). Its specific antigen is unknown. No quality values exist for individual bases; no much larger clone is one base distant. TCRbeta CDR3 regions were amplified from genomic DNA using the immunoSEQ Assay, a bias-controlled multiplex PCR. The study's processing was this. The number of nucleated cells in each sample was estimated by amplification of reference gene primers within the assay. To quantify the absolute abundance of each unique TCRbeta CDR3 rearrangement, sequence reads were collapsed and filtered. For each sample, productive Simpson clonality was calculated as the square root of Simpson's diversity index across productive rearrangements. The source is immuneACCESS, and TCRdb retained only in-frame sequences with V and J called. Part of the clones is not carried over; for the studies checked, unresolved V genes explain less than half of this, and the remainder is unexplained. D and trimming were read from the DNA, whereas the V and J calls and clone size are those reported in that table. The sample table shows approximately 25,000 clones, and under 85% are seen once. The ten largest account for under 8% of the sample.

This entry is derived from a study of blood T cell repertoires in COVID-19 (dated by TCRdb to about 2020). A note on the overall study: Samples from collaborators originated in the United States, Italy and Spain and spanned both the acute and convalescent phases of COVID-19. The material from the prospective study consisted of cDNA or gDNA derived from T cells, B-cell-depleted T cells, or PBMCs. Deeply sampled blood TCRbeta repertoires from subjects exposed to, actively infected with, or recovered from COVID-19 were included in the dataset. The repertoires were released in a freely available public database meant as a resource for research on the immune response to SARS-CoV-2. The samples were drawn from two sources: the first 160 participants of the ongoing ImmuneRACE study, and fewer than 1,500 subjects contributed by 6 global collaborators. A de-identified subject ID, COVID-19 status, age in years and sex were almost always included in the sample metadata. Where HLA class I and class II types were available, the types were taken from metadata supplied by the sample provider, not from assay-based typing.

The CDR3 has 14 amino acids, counting the end cysteine and phenylalanine. The retained sequence is limited to the CDR3, 42 bases, with the frame set at the first base. Per the germline V gene, MNHEY is the CDR1 and SVGAGI is the CDR2. V and J are trimmed by 0 bases and 8 bases, and the gene matches miss 4 bases of the junction. At one collaborating source in Seattle, patients were enrolled during active infection and were followed longitudinally through the course of disease. Collaborating institutions collected whole blood in K2EDTA tubes following their own protocols. For TCRbeta analysis, collaborators shipped samples in one of three forms: frozen whole blood, isolated PBMCs, or DNA extracted from either of those sample types. What the authors observed across the whole study: The quantity of clinical and demographic metadata differed by source and by participant and was supplied without curation.

The TCR originated in a man in his fifties with COVID-19, enrolled during active disease. Recombination linked TRBV6-5 to TRBJ2-1; the junction holds 7 bases that match TRBD1. Sequenced: peripheral blood. The CDR3 reads as follows: CASSYSYRGHEQFF. The DNA sequence is given as TGTGCCAGCAGTTACTCCTACAGGGGCCATGAGCAGTTCTTC.